This is a list of T cell receptor beta chains from one sample in a study of response to subunit inactivated influenza vaccine. TCRdb itself ran the RT-PCR reads through MiXCR, one entry per CDR3 protein. The sample holds 500,000 to 550,000 distinct CDR3 sequences, more than 7% seen once. The sequencing used PBMCs from blood, collected roughly 24 months after vaccination. The receptor source for this set is a man aged 50-75 years who received an inactivated influenza vaccine. The CDR3 runs from the conserved cysteine through the conserved F or W. D genes are given only for firm matches. Clone size, where shown, is once, few, many, or a class for clones that have expanded.

v_call	clone_size	j_call	d_call	cdr3_nt	cdr3_aa
TRBV5-1	.	TRBJ1-2	.	TGCGCCAGCAGCTTGGACTCTTTGCTGGGTGGCTACACCTTC	CASSLDSLLGGYTF
TRBV20-1	many	TRBJ2-5	.	TGCAGTGCTAGCCAGGGCGCAGAGACCCAGTACTTC	CSASQGAETQYF
TRBV20-1	.	TRBJ2-3	.	TGCAGTGCTAAGATGTGGGGGGCCGGTCCAGATACGCAGTATTTT	CSAKMWGAGPDTQYF
TRBV6-5	.	TRBJ2-5	.	TGTGCCAGCAGTTACGCCTACCGGGACACCTATCCCGAGACCCAGTACTTC	CASSYAYRDTYPETQYF
TRBV6-6	.	TRBJ2-7	.	TGTGCCAGCAGATTCGAGGGCTACGAGCAGTACTTC	CASRFEGYEQYF
TRBV28	.	TRBJ1-4	.	TGTGCCAGCAGTTCTCCCCCGGGGGGTGGTGAAAAACTGTTTTTT	CASSSPPGGGEKLFF
TRBV7-2	few	TRBJ1-6	.	TGTGCCAGCAGCTTAGGGCAGATTGGTAATTCACCCCTCCACTTT	CASSLGQIGNSPLHF
TRBV6-1	many	TRBJ2-6	TRBD1	TGTGCCAGCAGTGGATGGACAGGGAACGGGGCCAACGTCCTGACTTTC	CASSGWTGNGANVLTF
TRBV12-3/TRBV12-4	.	TRBJ2-1	TRBD2	TGTGCCAGCAGTACCCCCCGAGCTTTTCTAGCGGGTCAGCCGAATGAGCAGTTCTTC	CASSTPRAFLAGQPNEQFF
TRBV12-3/TRBV12-4	few	TRBJ1-2	.	TGTGCCAGCAGTCTACGCGACAGGCTTCGCGGCTACACCTTC	CASSLRDRLRGYTF
TRBV4-3	few	TRBJ2-3	TRBD1	TGCGCCAGCAGCCAAGCTGGGACAGCCACAGATACGCAGTATTTT	CASSQAGTATDTQYF
TRBV24-1	.	TRBJ2-2	.	TGTGCCACTTGGGGTGGCGCCGGGGAGCTGTTTTTT	CATWGGAGELFF
TRBV7-2	many	TRBJ2-7	.	TGTGCCAGCAGCTCTGGAACTTATATCAACGAGCAGTACTTC	CASSSGTYINEQYF
TRBV11-2	.	TRBJ1-2	.	TGTGCCAGCAGCTTAGTTGACGCCACTAACTATGGCTACACCTTC	CASSLVDATNYGYTF
TRBV7-9	few	TRBJ1-4	.	TGTGCCAGCAGTGTCGGGGGTACAACTAATGAAAAACTGTTTTTT	CASSVGGTTNEKLFF
TRBV2	many	TRBJ2-1	TRBD2	TGTGCCAGCAGACCTCTAGCGGGAGTAAGCTCCTACAATGAGCAGTTCTTC	CASRPLAGVSSYNEQFF
TRBV20-1	few	TRBJ2-1	TRBD2	TGCAGTGCTAGAGGCCTAGCGGGAGGGGGGTCCTACAATGAGCAGTTCTTC	CSARGLAGGGSYNEQFF
TRBV4-3	many	TRBJ2-2	TRBD2	TGCGCCAGCAGCCAAGATGGTGCGGGAGAGATCGGGGTCGGGGAGCTGTTTTTT	CASSQDGAGEIGVGELFF
TRBV9	many	TRBJ2-1	.	TGTGCCAGCAGCGTAGGTCGGGAGTACAATGAGCAGTTCTTC	CASSVGREYNEQFF
TRBV7-8	many	TRBJ2-5	.	TGTGCCAGCAGCCCAAGGACGGGGTGGACCCAGTACTTC	CASSPRTGWTQYF
TRBV5-4	.	TRBJ2-1	TRBD2	TGTGCCAGCAGCTCTGTTCCGGGACTAGCAGGTTCCTACAATGAGCAGTTCTTC	CASSSVPGLAGSYNEQFF
TRBV7-9	.	TRBJ2-1	TRBD2	TGTGCCAGCAGCGTCGCTAGCGGGAGACGAGGAGAGCAGTTCTTC	CASSVASGRRGEQFF
TRBV20-1	.	TRBJ1-5	.	TGCAGTGCTAGTAGGTCCTCCGAGCCCCAGCATTTT	CSASRSSEPQHF
TRBV6-1	many	TRBJ2-7	TRBD1	TGTGCCAGCAGCCTCCGGGACAGGGATACCGAGCAGTACTTC	CASSLRDRDTEQYF
TRBV7-2	few	TRBJ2-7	TRBD1	TGTGCCAGCAGCCCGTCCGGGACAGAATACGAGCAGTACTTC	CASSPSGTEYEQYF
TRBV3-1	many	TRBJ2-2	TRBD2	TGTGCCAGCAGCCAAGGAGCCGGGACTATTACCGGGGAGCTGTTTTTT	CASSQGAGTITGELFF
TRBV6-2/TRBV6-3	.	TRBJ1-2	TRBD1	TGTGCCAGCAGATCGACAGGGAATATTAATAATGGCTACACCTTC	CASRSTGNINNGYTF
TRBV6-5	.	TRBJ2-7	.	TGTGCCAGCAGTTACGGAGCGGCTCGCTCCTACGAGCAGTACTTC	CASSYGAARSYEQYF
TRBV12-3/TRBV12-4	.	TRBJ1-1	TRBD1	TGTGCCAGCAGTTCAATCCCGACAGGGGCGGGCACTGAAGCTTTCTTT	CASSSIPTGAGTEAFF
TRBV5-1	.	TRBJ2-5	.	TGCGCCAGCAGCTTGGCCCAGACGCAGACCCAGTACTTC	CASSLAQTQTQYF
TRBV3-1	.	TRBJ2-3	.	TGTGCCAGCAGCCAAGATCAGGCCAGGGCCACAGATACGCAGTATTTT	CASSQDQARATDTQYF
TRBV12-3/TRBV12-4	many	TRBJ2-5	.	TGTGCCAGCAGTTTTTGGGGAGAGACCCAGTACTTC	CASSFWGETQYF
TRBV5-6	few	TRBJ1-2	.	TGTGCCAGCAGCTTCGGTTGGGGGGCCGATGGCTACACCTTC	CASSFGWGADGYTF
TRBV12-3/TRBV12-4	many	TRBJ1-2	TRBD1	TGTGCCAGCAGCTCCCAGTTCGGGACAGCTAACTATGGCTACACCTTC	CASSSQFGTANYGYTF
TRBV4-3	few	TRBJ1-1	TRBD1	TGCGCCAGCAGCCAAGATCGGCAGGGGGCTTCTGAAGCTTTCTTT	CASSQDRQGASEAFF
TRBV20-1	many	TRBJ1-5	.	TGCAGTGCCACGGAAGGAGGGGCTCAGCCCCAGCATTTT	CSATEGGAQPQHF
TRBV20-1	many	TRBJ1-2	.	TGCAGTGCTACTTCAGGGACGGGGTATGGCTACACCTTC	CSATSGTGYGYTF
TRBV20-1	few	TRBJ2-5	.	TGCAGTGCTATCGAGGGGGGGACGAGGGGGGAGACCCAGTACTTC	CSAIEGGTRGETQYF
TRBV4-3	.	TRBJ1-1	.	TGCGCCAGCAGCCATGAGGGCAGGAACACTGAAGCTTTCTTT	CASSHEGRNTEAFF
TRBV29-1	.	TRBJ2-5	.	TGCAGCGCCGATGGGGGCGGAGAGACCCAGTACTTC	CSADGGGETQYF
TRBV29-1	many	TRBJ2-3	TRBD2	TGCAGCGTTGCTTCTAGCGGAAGCACAGATACGCAGTATTTT	CSVASSGSTDTQYF
TRBV20-1	few	TRBJ2-2	.	TGCAGTGCTAGCAGGGGGAACACCGGGGAGCTGTTTTTT	CSASRGNTGELFF
TRBV6-1	few	TRBJ2-5	.	TGTGCCAGCAGGCAGCAGGGAGTTCGCGGAGAGACCCAGTACTTC	CASRQQGVRGETQYF